The entry below gives a single TCR beta chain sequence along with its context. Its antigen remains unidentified. This entry comes from a study of shared clonotypes between healthy human individuals. Deep-level settings were used for running the assay. The team ran DNA from unsorted PBMCs on ten immunoSEQ deep assay plates for sequencing. Per the study methods: Sequence data from immunoSEQ were junction-only and lacked quality scores; consequently, filtering differed. Profiling relied on immunoSEQ multiplex PCR, and the TCRdb table lists in-frame clones only, not all of them. That table supplies the V and J calls and clone size; D and trimming were determined from the DNA. The sample records a few hundred thousand clones, 70% to 80% being singletons. Study-wide results and limits: Clonotype sharing among donors was expected to depend on sequencing depth.

Sequenced sample: PBMCs. The receptor comes from a woman aged 40 to 50 in good health. Some clones in this sample may be carry-over from other donors' samples.

The CDR3 is CASSLGWQNDEQYF. CDR3 coding DNA: TGTGCCAGCAGCTTAGGGTGGCAGAACGACGAGCAGTACTTC. The chain joins TRBV7-8 to TRBJ2-7; D is uncertain. The germline V and J ends were trimmed by 1 base and 5 bases, with 12 bases remaining between them. CDR3 size: 14 residues. Germline V gene lookup returns CDR1 SGHVS and CDR2 FQNEAQ. Variable domain in full (rest from reference TRBV7-8 and TRBJ2-7): GAGVSQSPRYKVAKRGQDVALRCDPISGHVSLFWYQQALGQGPEFLTYFQNEAQLDKSGLPSDRFFAERPEGSVSTLKIQRTQQEDSAVYLCASSLGWQNDEQYFGPGTRLTVT.